This is a list of T cell receptor beta chains from one sample in a study of cytomegalovirus exposure and HLA in healthy donors. Sequencing was performed with immunoSEQ multiplex PCR; in TCRdb, only in-frame clones are kept and a portion is missing. The sample contains 110,000 or so clones, around 70% of which appear only once. Source material: PBMCs. The receptors were sampled from a woman aged 40 to 50 in good health and CMV-seropositive. Both conserved end residues are part of each CDR3. D genes are given only for firm matches. Where a row states a size, it is once, few, many or the class of an expanded clone; other rows omit it.

d_call,v_call,j_call,clone_size,cdr3_nt,cdr3_aa
.,TRBV11-3,TRBJ2-3,once,TGTGCCAGCAGCTTAGTGTTCGTGGACTACCAGACATACACAGATACGCAGTATTTT,CASSLVFVDYQTYTDTQYF
.,TRBV11-3,TRBJ1-5,.,TGTGCCAGCAGCTTCAGGGGCAATCAGCCCCAGCATTTT,CASSFRGNQPQHF
TRBD2,TRBV5-1,TRBJ2-7,few,TGCGCCAGTCAAACTAGCGGGAGCTACGAGCAGTACTTC,CASQTSGSYEQYF
TRBD2,TRBV23-1,TRBJ2-1,once,TGCGCCAGCAGTCAATATCTAGCGGATTACAATGAGCAGTTCTTC,CASSQYLADYNEQFF
TRBD2,TRBV2,TRBJ2-7,.,TGTGCCAGCAGTGGGACTAGCGGGTTCCACGAGCAGTACTTC,CASSGTSGFHEQYF
.,TRBV15,TRBJ2-5,.,TGTGCCACCCGAAGGAGGGGGCGGGTTGAAGAGACCCAGTACTTC,CATRRRGRVEETQYF
TRBD2,TRBV28,TRBJ2-1,.,TGTGCCACGGCGGGGGAGGGAGTCAATGAGCAGTTCTTC,CATAGEGVNEQFF
TRBD1,TRBV4-3,TRBJ2-1,.,TGCGCCAGCAGCCGGGGACAGACTTACAATGAGCAGTTCTTC,CASSRGQTYNEQFF
TRBD2,TRBV5-1,TRBJ2-2,.,TGCGCCAGCAGCACAACTAGCGGGGGGAACACCGGGGAGCTGTTTTTT,CASSTTSGGNTGELFF
.,TRBV5-4,TRBJ2-1,.,TGTGCCAGCAGCTTCAGGGGCCGACAGAATGAGCAGTTCTTC,CASSFRGRQNEQFF
TRBD1,TRBV2,TRBJ2-5,.,TGTGCCAGCAACAGGGGGACTCGAGGAGAGACCCAGTACTTC,CASNRGTRGETQYF
.,TRBV18,TRBJ1-6,.,TGTGCCAGCTCTCCAATGGGGTGGGAGGATTCACCCCTCCACTTT,CASSPMGWEDSPLHF
.,TRBV6-5,TRBJ1-2,.,TGTGCCAGCAGTTACTCGAGGCCGGCAGGGTATGGCTACACCTTC,CASSYSRPAGYGYTF
.,TRBV1,TRBJ1-3,.,TGCACCAGCAGTGGGGGGGGAAACACCATATATTTT,CTSSGGGNTIYF
.,TRBV6-5,TRBJ1-4,.,TGTGCCAGCAGTTCCCTAGGATGGACTAATGAAAAACTGTTTTTT,CASSSLGWTNEKLFF
TRBD2,TRBV5-6,TRBJ2-2,.,TGTGCCAGCAGCCCTAGCGGGAGGGCCAACGGGGAGCTGTTTTTT,CASSPSGRANGELFF
.,TRBV5-6,TRBJ1-3,.,TGTGCCAGCAGCTCGGACATCTCTGGAAACACCATATATTTT,CASSSDISGNTIYF
TRBD1,TRBV28,TRBJ1-4,.,TGTGCCAGCAGCCAAACCGGGACAGCGGGTGAAAAACTGTTTTTT,CASSQTGTAGEKLFF
TRBD1,TRBV30,TRBJ1-2,.,TGTGCCTGGAGTGGTGACAGGGTGAATGGCTACACCTTC,CAWSGDRVNGYTF
TRBD1,TRBV19,TRBJ1-2,.,TGTGCCAGTAGTCCAAGGGACAGGGAACGCTACACCTTC,CASSPRDRERYTF
.,TRBV5-1,TRBJ2-1,.,TGCACCAGCAGCTTGGTTCTATCGAGCTCCTACAATGAGCAGTTCTTC,CTSSLVLSSSYNEQFF
.,TRBV7-3,TRBJ1-1,.,TGTGCCAGCAGCTTAGCAGGGTTTAACACTGAAGCTTTCTTT,CASSLAGFNTEAFF
.,TRBV6-6,TRBJ1-1,few,TGTGCCAGCAGTTATGGCGGGCATGAAGCTTTCTTT,CASSYGGHEAFF
.,TRBV6-6,TRBJ1-2,.,TGTGCCAGCAGGGGGGAGGTCGGCGGCTACACCTTC,CASRGEVGGYTF
.,TRBV5-1,TRBJ2-1,.,TGCGCCAGCAGCTCGACGGTAGGGGGTGGCAATGAGCAGTTCTTC,CASSSTVGGGNEQFF
.,TRBV11-2,TRBJ2-3,.,TGTGCCAGCAGCTTAGAATCTCCGAATAGAATAACAGATACGCAGTATTTT,CASSLESPNRITDTQYF
.,TRBV21-1,TRBJ2-1,.,TGTGCCAGCAGCAAAGGGACCCAGGGGGCGGGCTCCTACAATGAGCAGTTCTTC,CASSKGTQGAGSYNEQFF
TRBD1,TRBV5-1,TRBJ1-2,.,TGCGCCAGCACCATTCGGCCGGGGACAGGCTATGGCTACACCTTC,CASTIRPGTGYGYTF
.,TRBV11-3,TRBJ2-7,.,TGTGCCAGCAGCTTAGATAGGGGGAGAAACGAGCAGTACTTC,CASSLDRGRNEQYF
.,TRBV10-3,TRBJ2-1,few,TGTGCCATCAGTGCGCAGGGAATTGAGCAGTTCTTC,CAISAQGIEQFF
.,TRBV4-3,TRBJ1-1,.,TGCGCCAGCAGCGCCCATGGGGAGGCGAACACTGAAGCTTTCTTT,CASSAHGEANTEAFF
TRBD2,TRBV5-4,TRBJ2-5,.,TGTGCCAGCAGCTTCGGACTAGCCCTACCACAGTACTTC,CASSFGLALPQYF
TRBD1,TRBV7-2,TRBJ1-1,.,TGTGCCAGCAGCTTAGGGACAGGGACCACTGAAGCTTTCTTT,CASSLGTGTTEAFF
.,TRBV6-6,TRBJ2-7,.,TGTGCCAGCAGCCCCCCTAGCAGACCCTACGAGCAGTACTTC,CASSPPSRPYEQYF
.,TRBV7-6,TRBJ2-5,.,TGTGCCAGCAGCGCAGCGCCCGGGGGTGGAGAGACCCAGTACTTC,CASSAAPGGGETQYF
.,TRBV30,TRBJ1-4,.,TGTGCCTGGAGTGGGACAAGGGTTGATGAAAAACTGTTTTTT,CAWSGTRVDEKLFF
.,TRBV7-9,TRBJ2-3,.,TGTGCCAGCAGCTCACAGGGCACGACAGATACGCAGTATTTT,CASSSQGTTDTQYF
.,TRBV9,TRBJ2-7,once,TGTGCCAGCAGCCCGGGGGACCTTACCTACGAGCAGTACTTC,CASSPGDLTYEQYF
.,TRBV7-3,TRBJ2-1,.,TGTGCCAGCAGCCCTTCGGGGGTTCCTGAGCAGTTCTTC,CASSPSGVPEQFF
TRBD2,TRBV4-1,TRBJ2-7,.,TGCGCCAGCAGCCAAGTAGCGGGGGACAAGAACGAGCAGTACTTC,CASSQVAGDKNEQYF
TRBD2,TRBV30,TRBJ2-1,.,TGTGCCTGGAGTAAGGGGACTAAAAGCTCCTACAATGAGCAGTTCTTC,CAWSKGTKSSYNEQFF
.,TRBV5-6,TRBJ2-5,once,TGTGCCAGCAGCTTGGGAGGGGGGGGGCCGGTCGAGACCCAGTACTTC,CASSLGGGGPVETQYF
TRBD2,TRBV28,TRBJ2-1,.,TGTGCCAGTTCCACACTAGCGGGAGGCTACTACAATGAGCAGTTCTTC,CASSTLAGGYYNEQFF
.,TRBV19,TRBJ2-1,few,TGTGCCAGTAGTATCGGGAGAGCGGAGTTAGGGAATGAGCAGTTCTTC,CASSIGRAELGNEQFF
TRBD1,TRBV5-1,TRBJ2-1,.,TGCGCCAGCAGCTTGGTTCAGGGGGCGAACAATGAGCAGTTCTTC,CASSLVQGANNEQFF
.,TRBV27,TRBJ2-7,.,TGTGCCAGCAGATTGTGGGGCGAGGACGAGCAGTACTTC,CASRLWGEDEQYF
.,TRBV6-6,TRBJ1-2,few,TGTGCCAGCAGTTACGAAGGGAAGGGGGGCTACACCTTC,CASSYEGKGGYTF
.,TRBV6-5,TRBJ2-5,.,TGTGCCAGCTCCGATTACGGGGAAGAGACCCAGTACTTC,CASSDYGEETQYF
.,TRBV2,TRBJ1-4,.,TGTGCCAGCAGTGAAGTAGCAGGGAATGAAAAACTGTTTTTT,CASSEVAGNEKLFF
TRBD1,TRBV7-9,TRBJ1-3,.,TGTGCCAGCAGCCCTACGACAGGGCTGGGAAACACCATATATTTT,CASSPTTGLGNTIYF
.,TRBV19,TRBJ1-3,.,TGTGCCAGTATGAAAGACAACTCTGGAAACACCATATATTTT,CASMKDNSGNTIYF
TRBD2,TRBV7-2,TRBJ2-5,.,TGTGCCAGCAGCTTATCGCTAGCGGGGGGGGCAGAGACCCAGTACTTC,CASSLSLAGGAETQYF
TRBD1,TRBV6-7,TRBJ1-4,.,TGTGCCAGCAGTTACAGAGGGGGCTATCGGGAAAAACTGTTTTTT,CASSYRGGYREKLFF
.,TRBV7-6,TRBJ1-1,.,TGTGCCAGCAGCCCCTTCGAGGTTAGGAACACTGAAGCTTTCTTT,CASSPFEVRNTEAFF
.,TRBV27,TRBJ2-7,.,TGTGCCAGCAGTTTAAGGACACCAGGCCTCCCTTCGAAGAAATACTACGAGCAGTACTTC,CASSLRTPGLPSKKYYEQYF
.,TRBV29-1,TRBJ1-3,.,TGCAGCGTAACGACAGGCGAAAACACCATATATTTT,CSVTTGENTIYF
.,TRBV27,TRBJ1-1,.,TGTGCCAGCATTCCAGGGCAGAGGACTGAAGCTTTCTTT,CASIPGQRTEAFF
.,TRBV7-7,TRBJ2-3,.,TGTGCTAGCAGCTTAGTTTGCCTAGATAGAGGGGGTACTCATACGCAGTATTTT,CASSLVCLDRGGTHTQYF
TRBD2,TRBV27,TRBJ2-3,once,TGTGCCAGCAGTTTACCTCTAGCGGGGTTACAGACAGATACGCAGTATTTT,CASSLPLAGLQTDTQYF